Below are 2 T cell receptor beta chains sequenced from a single sample in a study of blood T cell repertoires in COVID-19. Measured with immunoSEQ multiplex PCR; TCRdb has only the in-frame clones, and not every one. This table has 300,000 to 450,000 clones, about 87% appearing once. The sequencing sample was made of PBMCs or T cells enriched from blood (not recorded which). The source is a man between 25 and 39 years old who had recovered from COVID-19.

The chain joins TRBV7-9 to TRBJ1-2, with D hard to call. This CDR3 has 13 amino acids. The V and J ends lost 7 bases and 4 bases respectively, with 13 bases between them. The germline V gene encodes CDR1 SEHNR and CDR2 FQNEAQ (reference sequence). The CDR3 protein is CASTPMGVYGYTF. For the CDR3, the DNA is TGTGCCAGCACTCCCATGGGCGTCTATGGCTACACCTTC. The whole variable domain, filled in from reference TRBV7-9 and TRBJ1-2, reads DTGVSQNPRHKITKRGQNVTFRCDPISEHNRLYWYRQTLGQGPEFLTYFQNEAQLEKSRLLSDRFSAERPKGSFSTLEIQRTEQGDSAMYLCASTPMGVYGYTFGSGTRLTVV.

This rearrangement joins TRBV18 to TRBJ2-1, with 12 bases that match TRBD2. V was pared by 3 bases and J by 7 bases, with 13 bases of the junction left unmatched. Germline V gives CDR1 KGHSH, CDR2 LQKENI. The CDR3 is 18 amino acids. CDR3 residues: CASSPTPASGGAWNEQFF. CDR3 nucleotide sequence: TGTGCCAGCTCACCGACCCCTGCTAGCGGGGGGGCGTGGAATGAGCAGTTCTTC.